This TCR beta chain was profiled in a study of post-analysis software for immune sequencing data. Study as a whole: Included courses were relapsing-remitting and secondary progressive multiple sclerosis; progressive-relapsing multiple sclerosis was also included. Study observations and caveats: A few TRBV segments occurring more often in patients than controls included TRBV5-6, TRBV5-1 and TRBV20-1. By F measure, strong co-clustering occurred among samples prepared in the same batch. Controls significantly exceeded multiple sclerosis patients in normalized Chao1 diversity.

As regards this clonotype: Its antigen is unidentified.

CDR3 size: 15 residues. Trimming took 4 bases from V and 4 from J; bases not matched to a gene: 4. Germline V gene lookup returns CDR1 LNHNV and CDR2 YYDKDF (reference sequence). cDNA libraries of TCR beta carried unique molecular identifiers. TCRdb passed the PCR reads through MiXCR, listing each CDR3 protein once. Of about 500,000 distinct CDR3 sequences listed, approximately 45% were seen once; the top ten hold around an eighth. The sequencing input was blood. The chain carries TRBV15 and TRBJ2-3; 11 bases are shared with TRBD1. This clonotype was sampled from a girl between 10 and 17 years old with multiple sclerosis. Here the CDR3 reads CATSKDRGRADTQYF. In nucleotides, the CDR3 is TGTGCCACCAGCAAGGACAGGGGGCGGGCAGATACGCAGTATTTT. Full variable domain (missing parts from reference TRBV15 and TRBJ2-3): DAMVIQNPRYQVTQFGKPVTLSCSQTLNHNVMYWYQQKSSQAPKLLFHYYDKDFNNEADTPDNFQSRRPNTSFCFLDIRSPGLGDTAMYLCATSKDRGRADTQYFGPGTRLTVL.